This record covers a single T cell receptor (beta chain). The data originate from a study of T cell changes during pregnancy in multiple sclerosis. From germline, CDR1 is SNHLY and CDR2 FYNNEI. Unmatched junction bases numbered 16, after V lost 8 bases and J lost 7 bases. This CDR3 is built from 15 residues. Data came from immunoSEQ multiplex PCR; TCRdb stores just in-frame clones and leaves some out. This sample has under 65,000 clones, with 85% to 95% found just once. The chain has TRBV2 and TRBJ1-1; the match to TRBD1 covers 7 bases. The receptor comes from a female donor with multiple sclerosis, enrolled in a pregnancy study. Specimen: CD4+ T cells from peripheral blood mononuclear cells, collected in the third trimester of pregnancy. The CDR3 region has the DNA TGTGCCAGCCCGGGGACAGCGGAGGCTCCTGGTGAAGCTTTCTTT. As protein: CASPGTAEAPGEAFF. The whole variable domain, remainder taken from reference TRBV2 and TRBJ1-1, is EPEVTQTPSHQVTQMGQEVILRCVPISNHLYFYWYRQILGQKVEFLVSFYNNEISEKSEIFDDQFSVERPDGSNFTLKIRSTKLEDSAMYFCASPGTAEAPGEAFFGQGTRLTVV.